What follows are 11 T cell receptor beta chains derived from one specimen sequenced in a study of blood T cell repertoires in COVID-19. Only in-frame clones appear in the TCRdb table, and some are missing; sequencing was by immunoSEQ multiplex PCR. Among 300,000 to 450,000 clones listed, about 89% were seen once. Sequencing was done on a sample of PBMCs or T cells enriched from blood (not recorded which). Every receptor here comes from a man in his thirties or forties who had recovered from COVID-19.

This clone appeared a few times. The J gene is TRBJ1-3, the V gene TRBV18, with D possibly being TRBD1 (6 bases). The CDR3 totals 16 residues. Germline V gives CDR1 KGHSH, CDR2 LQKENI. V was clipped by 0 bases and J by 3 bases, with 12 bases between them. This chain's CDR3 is CASSPPNRDHGNTIYF. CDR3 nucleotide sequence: TGTGCCAGCTCACCACCGAACAGGGATCATGGAAACACCATATATTTT.

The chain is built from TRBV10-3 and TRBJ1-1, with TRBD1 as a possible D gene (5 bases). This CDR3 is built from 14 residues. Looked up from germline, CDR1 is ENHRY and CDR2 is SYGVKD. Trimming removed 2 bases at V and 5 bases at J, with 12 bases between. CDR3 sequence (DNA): TGTGCCATCAGTGAGGCCACAGGAACAACTGAAGCTTTCTTT. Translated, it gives CAISEATGTTEAFF.

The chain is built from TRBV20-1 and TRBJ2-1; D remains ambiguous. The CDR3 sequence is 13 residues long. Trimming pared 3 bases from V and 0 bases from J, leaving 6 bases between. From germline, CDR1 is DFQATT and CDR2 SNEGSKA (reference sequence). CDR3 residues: CSASVGSYNEQFF. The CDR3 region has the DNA TGCAGTGCTAGTGTCGGCTCCTACAATGAGCAGTTCTTC.

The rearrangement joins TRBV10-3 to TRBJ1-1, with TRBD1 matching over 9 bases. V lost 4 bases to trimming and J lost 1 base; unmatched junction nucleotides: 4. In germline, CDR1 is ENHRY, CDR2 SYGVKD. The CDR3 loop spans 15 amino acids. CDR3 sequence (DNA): TGTGCCATCAGTGCCCAGGGACAGGGGAACACTGAAGCTTTCTTT. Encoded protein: CAISAQGQGNTEAFF.

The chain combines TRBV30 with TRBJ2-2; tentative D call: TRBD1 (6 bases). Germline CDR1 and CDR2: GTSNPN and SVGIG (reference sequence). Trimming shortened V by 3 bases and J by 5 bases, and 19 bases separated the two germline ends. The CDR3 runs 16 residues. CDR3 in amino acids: CAWRVSNVGATGELFF. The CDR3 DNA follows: TGTGCCTGGAGAGTTTCCAATGTGGGGGCTACCGGGGAGCTGTTTTTT.

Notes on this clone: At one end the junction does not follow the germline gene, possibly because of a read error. DNA of the CDR3: TGTGCCAGCACTGAAGGACTAGCGGGGCCTAGCACAGATACGCAGTATTTT. Translated, it gives CASTEGLAGPSTDTQYF. This chain uses TRBV2 with TRBJ2-3, with 12 bases lining up with TRBD2. Germline CDR1 SNHLY, CDR2 FYNNEI. The CDR3 covers 17 residues.

For the CDR3, the DNA is TGTGCCACCAGTTTCTCGGTAGGGGCAAAAGAGACCCAGTACTTC. This codes for CATSFSVGAKETQYF. V and J are TRBV15 and TRBJ2-5; TRBD1 might be the D (5 bases). The V gene's germline CDR1 is LNHNV and CDR2 YYDKDF (reference sequence). CDR3 length: 15 residues. The V end was cut by 6 bases, the J end by 3 bases, with 17 bases between.

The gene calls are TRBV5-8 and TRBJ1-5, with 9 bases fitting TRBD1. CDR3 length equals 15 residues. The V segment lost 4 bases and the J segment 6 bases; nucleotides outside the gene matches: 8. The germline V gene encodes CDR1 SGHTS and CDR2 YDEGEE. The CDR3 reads CASSDGQGLSQPQHF. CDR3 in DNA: TGTGCCAGCAGCGACGGACAGGGGCTGAGTCAGCCCCAGCATTTT. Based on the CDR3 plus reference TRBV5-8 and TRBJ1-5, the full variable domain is EAGVTQSPTHLIKTRGQQATLRCSPISGHTSVYWYQQALGLGLQFLLWYDEGEERNRGNFPPRFSGRQFPNYSSELNVNALELEDSALYLCASSDGQGLSQPQHFGDGTRLSIL.

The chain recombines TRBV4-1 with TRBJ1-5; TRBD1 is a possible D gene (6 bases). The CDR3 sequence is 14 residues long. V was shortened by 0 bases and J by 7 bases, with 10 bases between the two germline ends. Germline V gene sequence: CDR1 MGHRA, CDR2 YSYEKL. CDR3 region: CASSQESRGQPQHF. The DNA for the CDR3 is TGCGCCAGCAGCCAAGAAAGCAGGGGCCAGCCCCAGCATTTT.

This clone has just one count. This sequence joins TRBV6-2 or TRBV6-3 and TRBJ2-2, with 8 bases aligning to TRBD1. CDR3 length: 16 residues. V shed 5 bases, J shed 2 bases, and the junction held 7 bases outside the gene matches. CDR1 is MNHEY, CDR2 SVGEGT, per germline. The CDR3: CASSDHGTGNTGELFF. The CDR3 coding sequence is TGTGCCAGCAGTGACCACGGGACAGGAAACACCGGGGAGCTGTTTTTT.

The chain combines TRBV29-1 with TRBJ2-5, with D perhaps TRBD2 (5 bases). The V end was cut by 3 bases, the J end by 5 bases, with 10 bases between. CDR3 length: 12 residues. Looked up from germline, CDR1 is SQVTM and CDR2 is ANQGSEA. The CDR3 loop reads CSVDGNRETQYF. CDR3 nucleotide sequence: TGCAGCGTTGACGGGAATAGGGAGACCCAGTACTTC.